This TCR beta chain was identified during a study of T cell repertoires in cytomegalovirus infection. Germline trimming cut 3 bases from V and 6 bases from J; bases unmatched to any gene: 2. The CDR3 is 15 amino acids. TCRdb used MiXCR to reprocess the reads, holding one entry per CDR3 protein. Of about 490,000 distinct CDR3 sequences listed, approximately 16% are singletons. This clonotype has only a few counts. Sequenced material: CD8+ T cells from PBMCs. The receptor's source is a human donor in good health (CMV status not recorded). Some clones in this sample may be carry-over from other donors' samples. The chain combines TRBV12-3 or TRBV12-4 with TRBJ2-2; 12 bases line up with TRBD2. The CDR3 DNA reads as TGTGCCAGCAGTTTTCGACTAGCGGGGGCCGGGGAGCTGTTTTTT. Translation gives CASSFRLAGAGELFF.